A single sample is the source of the 27 T cell receptor beta chains below, sequenced in a study of blood T cell repertoires in COVID-19. Measured with immunoSEQ multiplex PCR; TCRdb has only the in-frame clones, and not every one. The sample yields about 250,000 clones, approximately 89% seen once. The sample consisted of peripheral blood. These receptors were collected from a woman in her 30s with COVID-19, enrolled during active disease.

This clone came up a few times. This rearrangement joins TRBV4-3 to TRBJ2-3; D may be TRBD1 (8 bases). Trimming removed 0 bases at V and 5 bases at J, with 12 bases between. Germline CDR1 LGHNA, CDR2 YSLEER. CDR3 length equals 15 residues. CDR3 DNA sequence: TGCGCCAGCAGCCAAGAAAACAGGGGGGGAGATACGCAGTATTTT. Translation gives CASSQENRGGDTQYF.

This rearrangement joins TRBV11-3 to TRBJ2-5, with D perhaps matching TRBD1 (5 bases). Per the germline V gene, CDR1 is SGHNT and CDR2 is YENEEA. V was trimmed by 5 bases and J by 7 bases, leaving 14 bases between them. This CDR3 region has 13 residues. CDR3 sequence (DNA): TGTGCCAGCAGCCCCCTAGGAAGGGGGACCCAGTACTTC. Translation: CASSPLGRGTQYF.

This clone is a singleton in its sample. This chain joins TRBV27 and TRBJ2-3, with 10 positions matching TRBD2. From germline, CDR1 is MNHEY and CDR2 SMNVEV (reference sequence). V shed 9 bases and J 2 bases; nucleotides not matched to a gene: 5. The CDR3 is made up of 14 amino acids. CDR3 nucleotides: TGTGCCAGTGCACTAGCGGGGATCACAGATACGCAGTATTTT. It encodes CASALAGITDTQYF.

The gene calls are TRBV5-1 and TRBJ2-3, with TRBD1 matching over 12 bases. The germline CDR1 and CDR2 sequences are SGHRS and YFSETQ. V dropped 3 bases and J dropped 1; count of bases not matched to a gene: 15. This CDR3 has 20 amino acids. The CDR3 loop reads CASSWGTGGLLAPRTDTQYF. CDR3 DNA sequence: TGCGCCAGCAGCTGGGGGACAGGGGGCCTACTAGCGCCCCGCACAGATACGCAGTATTTT.

The genes are TRBV5-6 and TRBJ2-7; D gene uncertain. Germline loops: CDR1 SGHDT, CDR2 YYEEEE. The CDR3 contains 13 residues. Trimming took 2 bases from V and 9 from J, leaving 15 bases between them. The CDR3 loop is CASSFLGEVRQYF. The CDR3 coding sequence is TGTGCCAGCAGCTTCCTGGGTGAGGTGCGGCAGTACTTC.

The chain employs TRBV5-1 and TRBJ2-3; D is ambiguous. In germline, CDR1 is SGHRS, CDR2 YFSETQ. V dropped 1 base and J dropped 1 base, with 13 bases sitting between them. CDR3 length: 16 residues. The CDR3 region is CASSLSSAGGTDTQYF. The CDR3 DNA follows: TGCGCCAGCAGCTTGAGTTCCGCTGGAGGCACAGATACGCAGTATTTT.

The J gene is TRBJ1-1, the V gene TRBV6-5; the D is unclear. CDR1 is MNHEY, CDR2 SVGAGI, per germline. Trimming pared 6 bases from V and 1 base from J, leaving 12 bases between. The CDR3 spans 14 residues. CDR3 sequence: CASSLLRENTEAFF. The CDR3 coding sequence is TGTGCCAGCAGCTTGTTGAGGGAGAACACTGAAGCTTTCTTT.

J is TRBJ1-4 and V is TRBV2, with D tentatively TRBD1 (5 bases). In germline, CDR1 is SNHLY, CDR2 FYNNEI. The V end lost 10 bases, the J end lost 8 bases, and 20 bases lay between the germline ends. The CDR3 extends over 14 amino acids. The CDR3 is CATKGFLAGEKLFF. The CDR3, as DNA: TGTGCCACGAAGGGCTTCCTCGCAGGGGAAAAACTGTTTTTT.

The chain couples TRBV19 to TRBJ2-7; 7 bases map to TRBD1. V dropped 5 bases and J dropped 6; count of bases not matched to a gene: 10. Germline lookup yields CDR1 LNHDA and CDR2 SQIVND (reference sequence). CDR3 size: 14 residues. CDR3 in amino acids: CASSGETGSGEQYV. Written as DNA, the CDR3 is TGTGCCAGTAGTGGAGAGACAGGGTCAGGCGAGCAGTACGTC.

This clone appeared once. This sequence joins TRBV7-2 and TRBJ1-6; D perhaps matches TRBD1 (5 bases). This CDR3 region has 14 residues. Trimming stripped 5 bases from V and 10 bases from J, with 15 bases between. Per germline, CDR1 SGHTA and CDR2 FQGNSA. CDR3 sequence: CASSRGGISSPLHF. The CDR3, as DNA: TGTGCCAGCAGCCGGGGGGGAATCAGCTCACCCCTCCACTTT. Variable domain in full (rest from reference TRBV7-2 and TRBJ1-6): GAGVSQSPSNKVTEKGKDVELRCDPISGHTALYWYRQSLGQGLEFLIYFQGNSAPDKSGLPSDRFSAERTGGSVSTLTIQRTQQEDSAVYLCASSRGGISSPLHFGNGTRLTVT.

This clone came up a few times. The chain is built from TRBV25-1 and TRBJ1-4; TRBD1 matches at 7 bases. The CDR3 totals 14 residues. Trimming at V came to 2 bases and at J to 7 bases, leaving 4 bases not matched to a gene. Germline CDR1 and CDR2: MGHDK and SYGVNS. CDR3 nucleotide sequence: TGTGCCAGCAGTGAACAGGGGGGTATTGAAAAACTGTTTTTT. Translated, it gives CASSEQGGIEKLFF.

DNA of the CDR3: TGTGCCAGCAGTGACGTCGGGGATACTAATGAAAAACTGTTTTTT. Its translation is CASSDVGDTNEKLFF. This rearrangement joins TRBV6-4 to TRBJ1-4; D not resolved. CDR1 MRHNA and CDR2 SNTAGT come from the germline V gene. Between the trimmed V and J ends, which lost 2 bases and 2 bases, there was a span of 9 bases. The CDR3 totals 15 residues.

On this clone: The same CDR3 arises from other DNA sequences in this sample as well. The chain is built from TRBV6-2 or TRBV6-3 and TRBJ2-5; the D gene is possibly TRBD1 (6 bases). Looked up from germline, CDR1 is MNHEY and CDR2 is SVGEGT. CDR3 length equals 12 residues. V shed 6 bases and J shed 5 bases, with 10 bases lying between them. CDR3 DNA sequence: TGTGCCAGCAGCAGGGGTCAGGAGACCCAGTACTTC. This codes for CASSRGQETQYF.

V gene TRBV15 combines with J gene TRBJ1-3, with 7 bases aligning to TRBD1. V was pared by 4 bases and J by 2 bases, with 11 bases of the junction left unmatched. Germline CDR1 LNHNV, CDR2 YYDKDF (reference sequence). The CDR3 is 17 amino acids. The CDR3 sequence: CATSKLPTGTAGNTIYF. CDR3 coding DNA: TGTGCCACCAGCAAGCTCCCGACAGGGACTGCTGGAAACACCATATATTTT.

The genes are TRBV20-1 and TRBJ1-1; possibly TRBD1 for D (6 bases). In germline, CDR1 is DFQATT, CDR2 SNEGSKA (reference sequence). The CDR3 covers 11 residues. CDR3: CSAPGEVEAFF. CDR3 nucleotide sequence: TGCAGCGCCCCAGGGGAAGTTGAAGCTTTCTTT.

The genes are TRBV5-1 and TRBJ2-2; 10 bases align to TRBD1. Per germline, CDR1 SGHRS and CDR2 YFSETQ. This CDR3 has 16 residues. The trim removed 7 bases at V and 3 bases at J, leaving 9 bases unmatched. The CDR3 here is CASLPAGTGDTGELFF. DNA of the CDR3: TGCGCCAGCCTCCCCGCCGGGACAGGGGACACCGGGGAGCTGTTTTTT.

V and J are TRBV12-2 and TRBJ1-5; the DNA was not compared with TRBD1, the D call given in the table. TRBV12-2 is assigned pseudogene status. The CDR3 sequence is 14 residues long. This chain's CDR3 is CASRAGIFNQPQHF. Here the CDR3 DNA reads TGTGCAAGTCGGGCAGGGATCTTCAATCAGCCCCAGCATTTT.

With regard to this clone: One end of the junction does not line up with germline, which may come from a read error. This sequence joins TRBV7-7 and TRBJ1-4; 7 positions agree with TRBD1. Per germline, CDR1 SSHAT and CDR2 FNYEAQ (reference sequence). The CDR3 is 15 amino acids. In DNA, the CDR3 is TGTGCTAGCAGCTCCCGACAGGGTGAGGGAGAAAAACTGTTTTTT. It encodes CASSSRQGEGEKLFF.

The chain's CDR3 is CASSLEQGISYEQYF. The CDR3, as DNA: TGTGCCAGCAGCTTAGAGCAGGGTATCTCCTACGAGCAGTACTTC. V is TRBV7-2 and J is TRBJ2-7; D might be TRBD1 (5 bases). The germline CDR1 and CDR2 sequences are SGHTA and FQGNSA. V dropped 1 base and J dropped 0 bases, with 10 bases sitting between them. This CDR3 comprises 15 residues.

V and J are TRBV4-2 and TRBJ2-3, with 14 bases matching TRBD2. This CDR3 region has 16 residues. Germline V gives CDR1 LGHNA, CDR2 YNFKEQ. V shed 6 bases and J 0 bases; nucleotides not matched to a gene: 2. The DNA of the CDR3 is TGTGCCAGCAGTAGACTAGCGGGGGGGAGCACAGATACGCAGTATTTT. Protein product: CASSRLAGGSTDTQYF.

The chain is built from TRBV5-1 and TRBJ2-7; TRBD2 agrees at 12 bases. The CDR3 loop spans 15 amino acids. The germline V gene has CDR1 SGHRS and CDR2 YFSETQ. Trimming took 4 bases from V and 4 from J; bases not matched to a gene: 6. CDR3 bases: TGCGCCAGCAGCAGGGCCGGACTAGCGGGGTACGAGCAGTACTTC. Residues: CASSRAGLAGYEQYF.

This chain uses TRBV4-1 with TRBJ1-2; perhaps TRBD1 as D (5 bases). In germline, CDR1 is MGHRA, CDR2 YSYEKL. The CDR3 covers 16 residues. V was trimmed by 1 base and J by 3 bases, leaving 15 bases between them. The CDR3 DNA sequence: TGCGCCAGCAGCCAAGTCGAACAGGAATTGGACTATGGCTACACCTTC. Amino acid sequence: CASSQVEQELDYGYTF.

The chain employs TRBV5-1 and TRBJ2-5; no firm D call. This CDR3 is built from 13 residues. CDR1 is SGHRS, CDR2 YFSETQ, per germline. Deletions cut 0 bases from V and 4 bases from J, with 7 bases between. DNA of the CDR3: TGCGCCAGCAGCTTGGAAGACACAGAGACCCAGTACTTC. This encodes CASSLEDTETQYF.

The rearrangement links TRBV14 to TRBJ2-5, with D perhaps TRBD1 (6 bases). Germline CDR1 reads SGHDN; CDR2 reads FVKESK. This CDR3 contains 13 residues. The germline V and J ends were trimmed by 3 bases and 5 bases, with 10 bases remaining between them. Written as DNA, the CDR3 is TGTGCCAGCAGCCATAACCAGGGGGAGACCCAGTACTTC. Translation: CASSHNQGETQYF. The full variable domain, rest sourced from reference TRBV14 and TRBJ2-5, is EAGVTQFPSHSVIEKGQTVTLRCDPISGHDNLYWYRRVMGKEIKFLLHFVKESKQDESGMPNNRFLAERTGGTYSTLKVQPAELEDSGVYFCASSHNQGETQYFGPGTRLLVL.

This chain joins TRBV3-1 (or the pseudogene TRBV3-2) and TRBJ1-2; tentative D call: TRBD1 (6 bases). Germline CDR1 reads LGHDT; CDR2 reads YNNKEL (reference sequence). The CDR3 consists of 14 residues. Trimming removed 0 bases from V and 8 bases from J, with 13 bases in between. The CDR3 reads CASSQEQGWRGYTF. As DNA, the CDR3 is TGTGCCAGCAGCCAAGAGCAGGGGTGGAGGGGCTACACCTTC.

This rearrangement joins TRBV10-3 to TRBJ1-2, with D perhaps TRBD1 (5 bases). Germline V gene lookup returns CDR1 ENHRY and CDR2 SYGVKD. Trimming removed 10 bases at V and 4 bases at J, with 13 bases between. CDR3 length: 12 residues. The CDR3 spells CATQTQVYGYTF. CDR3 bases: TGTGCCACCCAGACACAGGTCTATGGCTACACCTTC.

The chain is built from TRBV4-1 and TRBJ1-4, with 11 bases aligning to TRBD1. From germline, CDR1 is MGHRA and CDR2 YSYEKL. V gave up 5 bases and J gave up 7 bases; unmatched junction bases: 12. This CDR3 has 17 residues. The CDR3 sequence: CASSIGQGAFLTEKLFF. The DNA of the CDR3 is TGCGCCAGCAGCATCGGACAGGGGGCTTTTTTAACTGAAAAACTGTTTTTT.